The 11 T cell receptor beta chains presented below share a single source sample, sequenced in a study of T cell changes during pregnancy in multiple sclerosis. Measured with immunoSEQ multiplex PCR; TCRdb has only the in-frame clones, and not every one. The table lists 65,000 to 95,000 clones, roughly 91% of them singletons. The starting material was peripheral blood, obtained after pregnancy. The receptors stem from a female donor in good health, enrolled as a control in a pregnancy study.

The J gene is TRBJ1-6, the V gene TRBV27, with TRBD1 matching over 11 bases. The junction had 9 bases not matched to a gene; V was cut back by 4 bases and J by 13 bases. The CDR3 runs to 15 residues. CDR1 is MNHEY, CDR2 SMNVEV, per germline (reference sequence). For the CDR3, the DNA is TGTGCCAGCAGTTGGACAGGGGGCAGTCGAGGTCCCCTCCACTTT. The encoded protein is CASSWTGGSRGPLHF.

The V gene is TRBV2, the J gene TRBJ2-5; 8 nucleotides match TRBD1. Trimming at V came to 5 bases and at J to 13 bases, leaving 9 bases not matched to a gene. Germline loops: CDR1 SNHLY, CDR2 FYNNEI. This CDR3 contains 12 residues. The CDR3 DNA follows: TGTGCCAGCAGTACGCCGTGGGGGACAGGGTACTTC. This translates into CASSTPWGTGYF.

This chain connects TRBV19 to TRBJ2-3; no definite D call. The ends were cut back, 3 bases at V and 2 bases at J, with 15 bases in the middle. Germline values: CDR1 LNHDA, CDR2 SQIVND (reference sequence). There are 16 residues in the CDR3. The CDR3 nucleotides are TGTGCCAGTAGTATTCGTTCCGGGTTGTACACAGATACGCAGTATTTT. Translated: CASSIRSGLYTDTQYF.

This clone has a single count. The chain links TRBV21-1 to TRBJ1-6; the listed D gene, TRBD1, was not tested against the DNA. TRBV21-1 is a documented pseudogene. CDR3 length: 18 amino acids. The DNA of the CDR3 is TGTGCCAGCAGCAAAGGATATAAGGGGGACCTCTATAATTCACCCCTCCACTTT. Its translation is CASSKGYKGDLYNSPLHF.

The chain recombines TRBV4-3 with TRBJ2-7; D ambiguous. Germline CDR1 is LGHNA and CDR2 is YSLEER. V shed 1 base and J shed 3 bases, with 10 bases lying between them. This CDR3 is built from 14 residues. The CDR3 nucleotides read TGCGCCAGCAGCCAAGCCGAAGGAGACTACGAGCAGTACTTC. This sequence encodes CASSQAEGDYEQYF.

This chain links TRBV5-8 with TRBJ2-4; 7 nucleotides line up with TRBD1. Germline V CDR1 and CDR2: SGHTS, YDEGEE. This CDR3 comprises 17 residues. J lost 0 bases, V lost 5 bases, and 11 bases had no gene match. CDR3 protein: CASRRTRTGAAKNIQYF. Here the CDR3 DNA reads TGTGCCAGCAGACGAACGAGGACAGGTGCAGCCAAAAACATTCAGTACTTC.

The J gene is TRBJ2-5, the V gene TRBV4-1, with D perhaps TRBD2 (5 bases). The end of the DNA is better explained by TRBJ2-7, so the J call may be wrong. CDR1 and CDR2 from the germline V gene are MGHRA and YSYEKL. The CDR3 length is 13 residues. CDR3: CASSRTGFYEQYF. CDR3 DNA sequence: TGCGCCAGCAGTCGCACGGGGTTCTACGAGCAGTACTTC.

In its sample, this clone was seen once. CDR3: CAWRPGGSTDTQYF. CDR3 bases: TGTGCCTGGAGACCTGGCGGTAGCACAGATACGCAGTATTTT. The chain employs TRBV30 and TRBJ2-3; no clear D. V dropped 3 bases and J dropped 0 bases, with 10 bases sitting between them. There are 14 residues in the CDR3. The V gene's germline CDR1 is GTSNPN and CDR2 SVGIG (reference sequence).

The chain links TRBV6-1 to TRBJ2-3, with 11 bases matching TRBD2. Per germline, CDR1 MNHNS and CDR2 SASEGT. The CDR3 has 15 residues. V lost 6 bases and J lost 2; bases outside the gene matches: 4. The CDR3 spells CASRTSGDFTDTQYF. CDR3 nucleotides: TGTGCCAGCAGGACTAGCGGGGATTTCACAGATACGCAGTATTTT.

The V gene is TRBV11-2, the J gene TRBJ2-5; D unresolved. V was pared by 4 bases and J by 4 bases, with 10 bases between. There are 13 residues in the CDR3. Germline CDR1 SGHAT, CDR2 FQNNGV. CDR3 in DNA: TGTGCCAGCAGCTCCTACGAATCAGAGACCCAGTACTTC. It yields the protein CASSSYESETQYF. The complete variable domain, with remaining parts taken from reference TRBV11-2 and TRBJ2-5, reads EAGVAQSPRYKIIEKRQSVAFWCNPISGHATLYWYQQILGQGPKLLIQFQNNGVVDDSQLPKDRFSAERLKGVDSTLKIQPAKLEDSAVYLCASSSYESETQYFGPGTRLLVL.

The CDR3 bases are TGTGCCAGCTCACCAGGGGGGACTAGCGGGAGGCTTCCCTACGAGCAGTACTTC. Translated, it gives CASSPGGTSGRLPYEQYF. V gene TRBV18 combines with J gene TRBJ2-7, with 15 bases that match TRBD2. The CDR3 runs to 18 residues. V lost 2 bases, J lost 2 bases, and 7 bases stayed unmatched. Looked up from germline, CDR1 is KGHSH and CDR2 is LQKENI.